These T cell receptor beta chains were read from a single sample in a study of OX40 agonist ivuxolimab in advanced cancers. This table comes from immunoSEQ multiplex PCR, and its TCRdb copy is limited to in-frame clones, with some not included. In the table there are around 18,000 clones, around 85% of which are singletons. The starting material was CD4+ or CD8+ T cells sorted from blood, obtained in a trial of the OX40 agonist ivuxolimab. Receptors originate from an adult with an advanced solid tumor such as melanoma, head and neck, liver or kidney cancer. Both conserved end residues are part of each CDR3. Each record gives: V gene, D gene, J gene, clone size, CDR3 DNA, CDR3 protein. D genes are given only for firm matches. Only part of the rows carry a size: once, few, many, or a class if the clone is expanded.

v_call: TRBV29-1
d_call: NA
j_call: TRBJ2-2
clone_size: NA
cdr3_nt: TGCAGCGCCGAAGGGGGGGACACCGGGGAGCTGTTTTTT
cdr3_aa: CSAEGGDTGELFF

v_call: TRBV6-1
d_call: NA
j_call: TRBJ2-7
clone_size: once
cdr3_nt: TGTGCCAGCAGTTATTCATCTGGAGAGCAGTACTTC
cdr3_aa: CASSYSSGEQYF

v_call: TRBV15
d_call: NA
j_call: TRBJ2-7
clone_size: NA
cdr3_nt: TGTGCCACCAGCAGAGATCTCTACGAGCAGTACTTC
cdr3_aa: CATSRDLYEQYF

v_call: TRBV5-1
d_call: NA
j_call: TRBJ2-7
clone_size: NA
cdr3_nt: TGCGCCAGCAGCGCTGAGTACGAGCAGTACTTC
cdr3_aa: CASSAEYEQYF

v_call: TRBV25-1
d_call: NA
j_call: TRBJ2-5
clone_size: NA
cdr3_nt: TGTGCCAGCTCTACTTCGGTCGAGACCCAGTACTTC
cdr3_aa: CASSTSVETQYF

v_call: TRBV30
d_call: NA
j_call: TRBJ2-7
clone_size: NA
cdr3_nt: TGTGCCAGTAGTATAGCGGAGGGCTACGAGCAGTACTTC
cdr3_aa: CASSIAEGYEQYF

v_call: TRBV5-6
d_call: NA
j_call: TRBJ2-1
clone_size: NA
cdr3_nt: TGTGCCAGCAGCTACTTCGACTCGACTGGTTACAATGAGCAGTTCTTC
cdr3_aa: CASSYFDSTGYNEQFF

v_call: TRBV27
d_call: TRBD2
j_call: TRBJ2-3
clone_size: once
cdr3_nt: TGTGCCAGCAGTTACGGGGGGAGTGGAACGCAGTATTTT
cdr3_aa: CASSYGGSGTQYF

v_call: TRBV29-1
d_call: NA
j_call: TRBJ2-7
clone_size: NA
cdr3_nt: TGCAGCGTTACGTACTCCTACGAGCAGTACTTC
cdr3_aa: CSVTYSYEQYF

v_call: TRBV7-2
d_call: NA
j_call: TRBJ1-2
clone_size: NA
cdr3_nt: TGTGCCAGCAGCTTAGCCATCCAAAAGGTTAACTATGGCTACACCTTC
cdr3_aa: CASSLAIQKVNYGYTF

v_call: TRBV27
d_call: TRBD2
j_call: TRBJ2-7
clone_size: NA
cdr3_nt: TGTGCCAGCAGTCGAAGAGCGGGAGTCGACGAGCAGTACTTC
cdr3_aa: CASSRRAGVDEQYF

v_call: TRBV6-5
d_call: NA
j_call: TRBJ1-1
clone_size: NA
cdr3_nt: TGTGCCAGCAGTTACCAACCCAACACTGAAGCTTTCTTT
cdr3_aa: CASSYQPNTEAFF

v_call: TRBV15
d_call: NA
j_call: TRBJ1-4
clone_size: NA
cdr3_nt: TGTGCCACCAGCGAGGCAGGTGGGTTGGGACTCCTGTTTTTT
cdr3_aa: CATSEAGGLGLLFF

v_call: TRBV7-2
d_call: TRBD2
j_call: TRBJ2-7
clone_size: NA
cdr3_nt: TGTGCCAGCAGCTCTCCGGGACTAGCGGGAAAATACGAGCAGTACTTC
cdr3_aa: CASSSPGLAGKYEQYF

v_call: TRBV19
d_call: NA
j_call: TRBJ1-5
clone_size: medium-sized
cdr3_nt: TGTGCCAGTAGTATAGATCTATTCGGGGGGCTGAATCAGCCCCAGCATTTT
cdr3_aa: CASSIDLFGGLNQPQHF

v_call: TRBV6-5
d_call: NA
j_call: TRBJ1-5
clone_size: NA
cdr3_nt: TGTGCCAGCAGTTCAAGGGGGGCTAATCAGCCCCAGCATTTT
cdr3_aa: CASSSRGANQPQHF

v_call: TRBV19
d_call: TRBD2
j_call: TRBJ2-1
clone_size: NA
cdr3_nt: TGTGCCAGTAGTATCTACGCGGGAGAGTACAATGAGCAGTTCTTC
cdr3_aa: CASSIYAGEYNEQFF

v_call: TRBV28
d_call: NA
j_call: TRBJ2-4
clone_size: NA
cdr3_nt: TGTGCCAGCAGTTTATCCAGGGGGGCCCAGGTATACATTCAGTACTTC
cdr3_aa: CASSLSRGAQVYIQYF

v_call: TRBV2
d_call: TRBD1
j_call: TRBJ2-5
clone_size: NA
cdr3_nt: TGTGCCAGCGCGGATGGGACAGCCAGACAAGAGACCCAGTACTTC
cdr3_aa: CASADGTARQETQYF

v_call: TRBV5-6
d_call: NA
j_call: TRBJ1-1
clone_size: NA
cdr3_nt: TGTGCCAGCAGCTTTCGGGTCAGTTGGAACACTGAAGCTTTCTTT
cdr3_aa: CASSFRVSWNTEAFF

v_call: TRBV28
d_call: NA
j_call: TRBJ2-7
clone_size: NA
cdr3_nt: TGTGCCACTAAACCCGGAGTGCACGAGCAGTACTTC
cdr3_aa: CATKPGVHEQYF

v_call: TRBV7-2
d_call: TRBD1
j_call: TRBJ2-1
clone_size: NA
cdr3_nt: TGTGCCAGCAGGGACAGGGATGGGGACAATGAGCAGTTCTTC
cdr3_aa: CASRDRDGDNEQFF

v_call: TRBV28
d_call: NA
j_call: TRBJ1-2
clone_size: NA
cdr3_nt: TGTGCCAGCAGTGTAGTGAACAGGTTTACTTTTATGTCGAAGTATGGCTACACCTTC
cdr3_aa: CASSVVNRFTFMSKYGYTF

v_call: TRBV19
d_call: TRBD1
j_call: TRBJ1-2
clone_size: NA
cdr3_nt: TGTGCCAGTAGTCCCGGGACAGGGAACTATGGCTACACCTTC
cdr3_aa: CASSPGTGNYGYTF

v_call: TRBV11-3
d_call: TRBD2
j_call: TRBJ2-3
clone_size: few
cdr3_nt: TGTGCCAGCAGCTTTACCTATTACATGGGACTATTCACAGATACGCAGTATTTT
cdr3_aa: CASSFTYYMGLFTDTQYF

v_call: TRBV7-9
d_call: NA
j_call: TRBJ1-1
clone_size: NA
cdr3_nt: TGTGCCAGCTCCCAGGGAATGAACACTGAAGCTTTCTTT
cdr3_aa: CASSQGMNTEAFF

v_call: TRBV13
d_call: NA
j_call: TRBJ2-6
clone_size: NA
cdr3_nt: TGTGCCAGCATTCTGGCCGGGGCCAACGTCCTGACTTTC
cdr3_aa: CASILAGANVLTF

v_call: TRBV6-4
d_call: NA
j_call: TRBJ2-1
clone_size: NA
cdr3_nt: TGTGCCAGCAGTGACTCGGGGTATAATGAGCAGTTCTTC
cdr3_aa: CASSDSGYNEQFF

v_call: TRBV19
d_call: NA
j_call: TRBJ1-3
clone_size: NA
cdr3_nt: TGTGCCAGTAGTATCGGGACCTCTGGAAACACCATATATTTT
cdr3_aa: CASSIGTSGNTIYF

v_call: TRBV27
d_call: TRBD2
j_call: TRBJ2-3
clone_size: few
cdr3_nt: TGTGCCAGCTGCCCGACTAGCGGGCCTCCGGGAGATACGCAGTATTTT
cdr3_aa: CASCPTSGPPGDTQYF

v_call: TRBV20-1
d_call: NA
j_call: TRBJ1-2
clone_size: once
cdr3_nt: TGCAGTGCTACAGGGGATGGCTACACCTTC
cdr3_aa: CSATGDGYTF

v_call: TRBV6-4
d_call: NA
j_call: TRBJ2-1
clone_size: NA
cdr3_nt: TGTGCCAGCAGTTACTCGCCTAGGACCCTCGGGAATGAGCAGTTCTTC
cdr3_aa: CASSYSPRTLGNEQFF

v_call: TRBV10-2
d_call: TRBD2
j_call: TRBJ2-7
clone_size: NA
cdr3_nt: TGCGCCAGCAATCTAGCGGGAGGGACCTACGAGCAGTACTTC
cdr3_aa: CASNLAGGTYEQYF

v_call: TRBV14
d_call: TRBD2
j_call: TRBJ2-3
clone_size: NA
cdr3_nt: TGTGCCAGCAGCCCTCTGACTAGCGGGAGAGTAGATACGCAGTATTTT
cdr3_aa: CASSPLTSGRVDTQYF

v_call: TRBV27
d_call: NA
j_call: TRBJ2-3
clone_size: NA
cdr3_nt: TGTGCCAGCAGTTCTGAACTACTTAGCACAGATACGCAGTATTTT
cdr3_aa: CASSSELLSTDTQYF

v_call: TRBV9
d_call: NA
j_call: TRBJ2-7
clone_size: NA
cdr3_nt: TGTGCCAGCAGCGGCGGGACAGATTCCTACGAGCAGTACTTC
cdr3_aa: CASSGGTDSYEQYF

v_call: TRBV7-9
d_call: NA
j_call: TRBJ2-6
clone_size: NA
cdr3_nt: TGTGCCAGCAGTCCAGTCTCTGGGGCCAACGTCCTGACTTTC
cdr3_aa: CASSPVSGANVLTF

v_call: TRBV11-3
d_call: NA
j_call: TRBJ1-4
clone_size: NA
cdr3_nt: TGTGCCAGCAGCCACGTCCAGGGTCGGGAAAAACTGTTTTTT
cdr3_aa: CASSHVQGREKLFF

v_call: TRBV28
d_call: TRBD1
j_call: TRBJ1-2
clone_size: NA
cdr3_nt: TGTGCCAGCATCACCCCAGGGGGGGCCTATGGCTACACCTTC
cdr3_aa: CASITPGGAYGYTF

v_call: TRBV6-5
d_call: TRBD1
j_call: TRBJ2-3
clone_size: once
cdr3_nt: TGTGCCAGCAGTTACGAAGGACAGGCCCCAGATACGCAGTATTTT
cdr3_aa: CASSYEGQAPDTQYF

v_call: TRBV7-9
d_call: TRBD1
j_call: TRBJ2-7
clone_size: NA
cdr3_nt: TGTGCCAGCAGCCCGAGGACAGGGGGCTTCGAGCAGTACTTC
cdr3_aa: CASSPRTGGFEQYF

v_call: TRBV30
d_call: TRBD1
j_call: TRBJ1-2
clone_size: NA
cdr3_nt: TGTGCCTGGAGAACAGGGGCGAATGGCTACACCTTC
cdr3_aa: CAWRTGANGYTF

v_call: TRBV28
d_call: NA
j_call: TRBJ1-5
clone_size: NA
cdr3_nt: TGTGCCAGCAGTTTTCGGGGGAGCCAGCCCCAGCATTTT
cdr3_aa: CASSFRGSQPQHF

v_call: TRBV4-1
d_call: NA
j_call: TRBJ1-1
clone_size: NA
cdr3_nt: TGCGCCAGCAGCCTAACACAGAACACTGAAGCTTTCTTT
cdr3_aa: CASSLTQNTEAFF

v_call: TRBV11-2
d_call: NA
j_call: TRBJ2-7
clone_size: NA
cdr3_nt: TGTGCCAGCAGCTTAGGCCGGGCAATAGAGCAGTACTTC
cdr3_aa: CASSLGRAIEQYF

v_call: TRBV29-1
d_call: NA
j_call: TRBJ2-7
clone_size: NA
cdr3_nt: TGCAGCGTTGCAGACCGGGACACAACCTACGAGCAGTACTTC
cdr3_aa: CSVADRDTTYEQYF

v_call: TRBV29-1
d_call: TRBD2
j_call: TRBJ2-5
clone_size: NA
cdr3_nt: TGCAGACCCCTGGGGGGGAGGTGGACCCAGTACTTC
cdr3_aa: CRPLGGRWTQYF

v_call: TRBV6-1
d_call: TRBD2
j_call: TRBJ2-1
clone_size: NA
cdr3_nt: TGTGCCAGCAGCGAATCGGGACTAGCGGGAGGTGGTTACAATGAGCAGTTCTTC
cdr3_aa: CASSESGLAGGGYNEQFF

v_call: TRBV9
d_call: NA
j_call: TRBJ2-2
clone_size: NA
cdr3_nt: TGTGCCAGCAGCGTAAGGTCCTTGAGAAATGCCGGGGAGCTGTTTTTT
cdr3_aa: CASSVRSLRNAGELFF